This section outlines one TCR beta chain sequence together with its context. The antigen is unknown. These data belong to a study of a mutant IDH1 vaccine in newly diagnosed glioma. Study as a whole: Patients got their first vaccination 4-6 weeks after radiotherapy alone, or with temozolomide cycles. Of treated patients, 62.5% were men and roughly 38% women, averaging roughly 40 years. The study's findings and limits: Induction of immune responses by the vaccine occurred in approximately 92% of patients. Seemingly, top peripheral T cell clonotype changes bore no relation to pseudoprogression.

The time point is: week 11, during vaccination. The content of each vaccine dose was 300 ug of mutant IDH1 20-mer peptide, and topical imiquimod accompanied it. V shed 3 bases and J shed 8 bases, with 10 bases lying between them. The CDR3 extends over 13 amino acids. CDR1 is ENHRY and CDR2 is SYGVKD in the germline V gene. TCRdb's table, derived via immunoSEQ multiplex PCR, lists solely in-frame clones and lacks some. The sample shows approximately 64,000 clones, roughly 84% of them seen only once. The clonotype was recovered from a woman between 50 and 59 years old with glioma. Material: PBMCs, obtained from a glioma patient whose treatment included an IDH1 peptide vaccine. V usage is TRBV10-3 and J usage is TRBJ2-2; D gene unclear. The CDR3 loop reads CAISDGLRGELFF. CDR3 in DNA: TGTGCCATCAGTGATGGGCTCCGTGGGGAGCTGTTTTTT.